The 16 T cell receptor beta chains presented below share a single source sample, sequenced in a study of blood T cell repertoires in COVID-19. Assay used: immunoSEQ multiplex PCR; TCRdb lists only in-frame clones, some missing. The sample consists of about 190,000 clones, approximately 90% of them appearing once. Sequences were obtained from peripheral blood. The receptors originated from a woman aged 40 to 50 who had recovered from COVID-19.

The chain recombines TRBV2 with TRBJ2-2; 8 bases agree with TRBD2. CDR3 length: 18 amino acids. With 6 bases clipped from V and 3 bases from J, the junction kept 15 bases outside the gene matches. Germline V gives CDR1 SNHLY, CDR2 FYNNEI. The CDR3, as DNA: TGTGCCAGCAGGGGGTACAGGGACAAGCGGGAGTACACCGGGGAGCTGTTTTTT. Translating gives CASRGYRDKREYTGELFF.

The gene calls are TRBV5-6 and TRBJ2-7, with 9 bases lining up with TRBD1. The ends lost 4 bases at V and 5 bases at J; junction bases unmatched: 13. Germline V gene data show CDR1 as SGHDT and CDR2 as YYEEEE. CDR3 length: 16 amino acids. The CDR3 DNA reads TGTGCCAGCAGCCTGGACCCGGGACAGGGATCCCACGAGCAGTACTTC. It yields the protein CASSLDPGQGSHEQYF.

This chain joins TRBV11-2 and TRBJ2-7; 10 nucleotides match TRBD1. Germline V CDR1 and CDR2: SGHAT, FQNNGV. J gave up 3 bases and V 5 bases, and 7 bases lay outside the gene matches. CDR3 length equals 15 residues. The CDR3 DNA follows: TGTGCCAGCAGCCCACGTGGACAGGGGGGCTACGAGCAGTACTTC. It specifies CASSPRGQGGYEQYF.

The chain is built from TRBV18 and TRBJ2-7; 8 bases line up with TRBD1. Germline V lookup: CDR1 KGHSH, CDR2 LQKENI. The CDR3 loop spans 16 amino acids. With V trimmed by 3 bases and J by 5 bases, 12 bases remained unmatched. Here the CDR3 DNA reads TGTGCCAGCTCACCTACGTTTTGGGACAGGATCAACGAGCAGTACTTC. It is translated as CASSPTFWDRINEQYF.

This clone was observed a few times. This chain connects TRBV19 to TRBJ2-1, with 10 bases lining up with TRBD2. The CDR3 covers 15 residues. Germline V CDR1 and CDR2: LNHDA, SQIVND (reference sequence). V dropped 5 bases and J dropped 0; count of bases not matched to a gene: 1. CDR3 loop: CASSPSGSSYNEQFF. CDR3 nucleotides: TGTGCCAGTAGTCCTAGCGGGAGCTCCTACAATGAGCAGTTCTTC.

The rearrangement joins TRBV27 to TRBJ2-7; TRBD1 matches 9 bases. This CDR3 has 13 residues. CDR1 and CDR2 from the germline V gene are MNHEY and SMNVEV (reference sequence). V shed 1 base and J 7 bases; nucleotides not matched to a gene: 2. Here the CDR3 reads CASSLLDRGEQYF. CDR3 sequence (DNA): TGTGCCAGCAGTTTATTGGACAGGGGTGAGCAGTACTTC.

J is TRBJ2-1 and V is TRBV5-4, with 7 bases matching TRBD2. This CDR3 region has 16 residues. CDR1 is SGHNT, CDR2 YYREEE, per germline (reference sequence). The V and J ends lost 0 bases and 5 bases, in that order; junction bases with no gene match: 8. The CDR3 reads CASSLGGSSGHNEQFF. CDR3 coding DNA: TGTGCCAGCAGCTTGGGGGGGTCTAGCGGACACAATGAGCAGTTCTTC.

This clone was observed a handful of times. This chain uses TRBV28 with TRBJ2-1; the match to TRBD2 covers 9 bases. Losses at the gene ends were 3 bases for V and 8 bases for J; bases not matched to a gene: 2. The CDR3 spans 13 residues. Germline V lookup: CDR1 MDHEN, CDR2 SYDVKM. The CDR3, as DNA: TGTGCCAGCAGTTTTAGACTAGCGGATGAGCAGTTCTTC. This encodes CASSFRLADEQFF. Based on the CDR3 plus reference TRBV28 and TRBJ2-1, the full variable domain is DVKVTQSSRYLVKRTGEKVFLECVQDMDHENMFWYRQDPGLGLRLIYFSYDVKMKEKGDIPEGYSVSREKKERFSLILESASTNQTSMYLCASSFRLADEQFFGPGTRLTVL.

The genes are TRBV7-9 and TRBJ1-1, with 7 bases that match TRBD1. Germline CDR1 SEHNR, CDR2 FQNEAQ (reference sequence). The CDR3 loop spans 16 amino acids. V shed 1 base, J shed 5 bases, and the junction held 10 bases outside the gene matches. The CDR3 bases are TGTGCCAGCAGCTTAGAGGCCCTGTCAGGGGGGACTGAAGCTTTCTTT. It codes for CASSLEALSGGTEAFF.

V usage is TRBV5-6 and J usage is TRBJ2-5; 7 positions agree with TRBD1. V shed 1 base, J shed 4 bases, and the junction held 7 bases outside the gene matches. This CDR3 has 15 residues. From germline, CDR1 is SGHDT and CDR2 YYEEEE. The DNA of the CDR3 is TGTGCCAGCAGCTTGCTGGGACAGATGGGAGAGACCCAGTACTTC. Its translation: CASSLLGQMGETQYF. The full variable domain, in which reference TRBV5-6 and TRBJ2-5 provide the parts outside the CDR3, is DAGVTQSPTHLIKTRGQQVTLRCSPKSGHDTVSWYQQALGQGPQFIFQYYEEEERQRGNFPDRFSGHQFPNYSSELNVNALLLGDSALYLCASSLLGQMGETQYFGPGTRLLVL.

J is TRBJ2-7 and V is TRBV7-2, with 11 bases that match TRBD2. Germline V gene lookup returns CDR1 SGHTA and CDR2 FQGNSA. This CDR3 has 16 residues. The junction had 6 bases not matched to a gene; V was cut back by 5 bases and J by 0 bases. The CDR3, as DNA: TGTGCCAGCAGCACTGGGACTAGCGGACCCTCCTACGAGCAGTACTTC. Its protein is CASSTGTSGPSYEQYF.

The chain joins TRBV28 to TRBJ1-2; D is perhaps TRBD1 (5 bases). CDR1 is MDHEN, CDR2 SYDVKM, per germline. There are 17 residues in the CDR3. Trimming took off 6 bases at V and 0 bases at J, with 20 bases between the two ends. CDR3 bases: TGTGCCAGCAGCCGCGCGTCGGGGGGGAAAGCTAACTATGGCTACACCTTC. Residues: CASSRASGGKANYGYTF.

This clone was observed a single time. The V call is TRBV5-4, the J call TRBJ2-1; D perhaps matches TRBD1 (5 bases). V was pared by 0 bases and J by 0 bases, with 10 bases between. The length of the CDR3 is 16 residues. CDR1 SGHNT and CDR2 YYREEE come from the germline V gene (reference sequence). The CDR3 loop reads CASSLGGTRSYNEQFF. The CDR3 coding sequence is TGTGCCAGCAGCTTGGGGGGCACTCGCTCCTACAATGAGCAGTTCTTC. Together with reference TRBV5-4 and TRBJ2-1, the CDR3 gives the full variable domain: ETGVTQSPTHLIKTRGQQVTLRCSSQSGHNTVSWYQQALGQGPQFIFQYYREEENGRGNFPPRFSGLQFPNYSSELNVNALELDDSALYLCASSLGGTRSYNEQFFGPGTRLTVL.

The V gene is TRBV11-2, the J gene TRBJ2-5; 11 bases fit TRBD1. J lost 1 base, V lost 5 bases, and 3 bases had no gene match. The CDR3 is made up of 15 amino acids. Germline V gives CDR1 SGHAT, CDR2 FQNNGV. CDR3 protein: CASSAGTGGQETQYF. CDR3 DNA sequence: TGTGCCAGCAGCGCAGGGACAGGGGGCCAAGAGACCCAGTACTTC.

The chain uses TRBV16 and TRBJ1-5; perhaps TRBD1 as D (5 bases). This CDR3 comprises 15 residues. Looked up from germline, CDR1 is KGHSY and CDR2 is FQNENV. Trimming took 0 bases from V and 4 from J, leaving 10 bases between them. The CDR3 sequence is CASSQSGQANQPQHF. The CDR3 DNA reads TGTGCCAGCAGCCAATCGGGGCAGGCGAATCAGCCCCAGCATTTT. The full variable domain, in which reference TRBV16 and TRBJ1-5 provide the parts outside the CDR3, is GEEVAQTPKHLVRGEGQKAKLYCAPIKGHSYVFWYQQVLKNEFKFLISFQNENVFDETGMPKERFSAKCLPNSPCSLEIQATKLEDSAVYFCASSQSGQANQPQHFGDGTRLSIL.

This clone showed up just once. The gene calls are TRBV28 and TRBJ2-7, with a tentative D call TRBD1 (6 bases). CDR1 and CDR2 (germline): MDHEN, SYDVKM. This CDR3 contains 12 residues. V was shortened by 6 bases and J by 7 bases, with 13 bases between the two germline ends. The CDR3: CASSLGQGEQYF. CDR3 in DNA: TGTGCCAGCAGCCTCGGGCAGGGGGAGCAGTACTTC.